The 27 T cell receptor beta chains below were found in one sample sequenced in a study of cytomegalovirus exposure and HLA in healthy donors (dated by TCRdb to the late 2010s). Library preparation was by the immunoSEQ multiplex PCR assay. The multiplex PCR relied on a mix of 60 forward primers for TCR Vbeta segments and 13 reverse primers for TCR Jbeta segments. The source is immuneACCESS, and TCRdb retained only in-frame sequences with V and J called. Part of the clones is not carried over; for the studies checked, unresolved V genes explain less than half of this, and the remainder is unexplained. In this sample the table shows about 110,000 clones, over 60% of which occur a single time. Together, the top ten hold 7% to 10% of the sample. Sequenced sample: PBMCs. The receptors originated from a man aged 35 to 55 in good health and CMV-seropositive.

This clone was recorded a few times. The chain carries TRBV6-6 and TRBJ2-1; tentatively, D is TRBD2 (5 bases). CDR3 size: 15 residues. V was trimmed by 7 bases and J by 3 bases, leaving 16 bases between them. Looked up from germline, CDR1 is MNHNY and CDR2 is SVGAGI (reference sequence). CDR3 residues: CASIVLEGGYNEQFF. In nucleotides, the CDR3 is TGTGCCAGCATTGTACTCGAGGGCGGCTACAATGAGCAGTTCTTC.

This clone was counted a few times. V is TRBV7-2 and J is TRBJ1-1; D is undetermined. CDR3 length: 12 residues. Germline V lookup: CDR1 SGHTA, CDR2 FQGNSA. Trimming took 1 base from V and 8 from J, leaving 8 bases between them. The CDR3 spells CASSLVWQEAFF. CDR3 DNA: TGTGCCAGCAGCTTAGTGTGGCAGGAAGCTTTCTTT.

This chain links TRBV6-5 with TRBJ1-2; TRBD1 is a possible D gene (5 bases). V was trimmed by 6 bases and J by 8 bases, leaving 13 bases between them. Germline V gives CDR1 MNHEY, CDR2 SVGAGI. This CDR3 contains 12 residues. The CDR3 sequence: CASSHGGSGYTF. CDR3 DNA: TGTGCCAGCAGCCACGGGGGTAGCGGCTACACCTTC.

The V gene is TRBV10-1, the J gene TRBJ2-7, with D hard to call. CDR1 and CDR2 from the germline V gene are WNHNN and SYGVQD (reference sequence). The CDR3 loop spans 11 amino acids. V was clipped by 5 bases and J by 5 bases, with 7 bases between them. Here the CDR3 reads CASSSEDEQYF. The CDR3 coding sequence is TGCGCCAGCAGTTCTGAGGACGAGCAGTACTTC.

CDR3 coding DNA: TGTGCCAGCAGTCAAAAAGGGGCTCGGGGGGACACCATATATTTT. Its protein is CASSQKGARGDTIYF. This chain joins TRBV27 and TRBJ1-3; D may be TRBD1 (5 bases). CDR1 is MNHEY, CDR2 SMNVEV, per germline (reference sequence). With 5 bases removed from V and 8 bases from J, the gap between germline ends came to 19 bases. The CDR3 covers 15 residues.

CDR3 loop: CSALRDAGTYEQYF. The CDR3 coding sequence is TGCAGCGCCCTAAGAGACGCGGGGACCTACGAGCAGTACTTC. This chain links TRBV29-1 with TRBJ2-5, with a tentative D call TRBD2 (6 bases). The last part of the DNA fits TRBJ2-7 better; the J call may be wrong. In germline, CDR1 is SQVTM, CDR2 ANQGSEA. The CDR3 sequence is 14 residues long.

V is TRBV12-5 and J is TRBJ2-1; 13 bases match TRBD2. Germline V gene sequence: CDR1 LGHNT, CDR2 FRNRAP. The junction had 7 bases not matched to a gene; V was cut back by 6 bases and J by 5 bases. The CDR3 runs to 16 residues. CDR3 residues: CASGNTSGRANNEQFF. The CDR3, as DNA: TGTGCTAGTGGGAACACTAGCGGGAGGGCCAACAATGAGCAGTTCTTC.

V and J are TRBV11-3 and TRBJ1-1, with 9 bases lining up with TRBD1. After removal of 6 bases from V and 0 bases from J, the junction contained 2 bases not matched to a gene. CDR1 is SGHNT and CDR2 is YENEEA in the germline V gene. CDR3 size: 14 residues. The CDR3 DNA reads TGTGCCAGCAGATGGACAGGGGTGAACACTGAAGCTTTCTTT. The encoded protein is CASRWTGVNTEAFF.

V is TRBV28 and J is TRBJ1-2; 9 bases map to TRBD1. Unmatched junction bases numbered 8, after V lost 4 bases and J lost 2 bases. Germline lookup yields CDR1 MDHEN and CDR2 SYDVKM. The CDR3 covers 16 residues. The CDR3 region has the DNA TGTGCCAGCAGTTCCCCCTCTACAGGGGGCAACTATGGCTACACCTTC. Amino acid sequence: CASSSPSTGGNYGYTF.

In this sample, this clone turned up a few times. As DNA, the CDR3 is TGCGCCAGCAGTGATGGGGGACAATCCTACGAGCAGTACTTC. It specifies CASSDGGQSYEQYF. This chain connects TRBV10-2 to TRBJ2-7, with D possibly being TRBD1 (6 bases). With 3 bases removed from V and 1 base from J, the gap between germline ends came to 10 bases. Germline assignment: CDR1 WSHSY and CDR2 SAAADI. This CDR3 region has 14 residues.

The CDR3 spells CASSGGHYGYTF. For the CDR3, the DNA is TGTGCCAGCAGTGGAGGTCACTATGGCTACACCTTC. The gene calls are TRBV6-6 and TRBJ1-2; D gene uncertain. CDR3 length: 12 residues. The V end lost 5 bases, the J end lost 3 bases, and 7 bases lay between the germline ends. Germline-derived CDR1 and CDR2 are MNHNY and SVGAGI (reference sequence).

CDR3 residues: CASSPTYSNQPQHF. CDR3 sequence (DNA): TGCGCCAGCAGCCCTACGTATAGCAATCAGCCCCAGCATTTT. The rearrangement joins TRBV10-2 to TRBJ1-5; D gene ambiguous. Trimming removed 6 bases at V and 0 bases at J, with 9 bases between. Germline V gives CDR1 WSHSY, CDR2 SAAADI. The CDR3 spans 14 residues.

This sequence joins TRBV29-1 and TRBJ2-7; D ambiguous. The CDR3 sequence is 12 residues long. Trimming stripped 7 bases from V and 5 bases from J, with 15 bases between. CDR1 and CDR2 (germline): SQVTM, ANQGSEA. As DNA, the CDR3 is TGCAGCGCCGCCCCCAGTTTGAACGAGCAGTACTTC. This sequence encodes CSAAPSLNEQYF.

As regards this clone: The junction departs from the called germline gene at one end, perhaps through a read error. This rearrangement joins TRBV11-2 to TRBJ2-4, with D tentatively TRBD2 (5 bases). Germline V lookup: CDR1 SGHAT, CDR2 FQNNGV. CDR3 size: 15 residues. The CDR3 sequence: CASSLGFLAKNSQYF. CDR3 in DNA: TGTGCCAGCAGCTTGGGGTTTCTAGCCAAAAACAGTCAGTACTTC.

The rearrangement links TRBV7-2 to TRBJ2-3; maybe TRBD1 (6 bases). The CDR3 sequence is 14 residues long. Germline V CDR1 and CDR2: SGHTA, FQGNSA. The germline V and J ends were trimmed by 4 bases and 2 bases, with 10 bases remaining between them. CDR3 nucleotide sequence: TGTGCCAGCAGCTCGACAGGAGCCACAGATACGCAGTATTTT. This sequence encodes CASSSTGATDTQYF.

The CDR3 DNA reads TGTGCCAGCAGCTTAGGGGGGACAGGGGGGAATGAAAAACTGTTTTTT. The encoded protein is CASSLGGTGGNEKLFF. The rearrangement joins TRBV11-2 to TRBJ1-4; 11 nucleotides match TRBD1. Germline lookup yields CDR1 SGHAT and CDR2 FQNNGV. V dropped 1 base and J dropped 5; count of bases not matched to a gene: 3. The CDR3 is made up of 16 amino acids.

This clone was detected once. This rearrangement joins TRBV25-1 to TRBJ1-6, with 7 positions matching TRBD1. V lost 2 bases, J lost 10 bases, and 8 bases stayed unmatched. Germline V gene lookup returns CDR1 MGHDK and CDR2 SYGVNS. The CDR3 is 15 residues long. CDR3 sequence reads: CASSEVRQGGSPLHF. In DNA form, the CDR3 reads TGTGCCAGCAGTGAAGTCCGACAGGGAGGATCACCCCTCCACTTT.

Concerning this clone: One end of the junction fails to match germline, which may point to a read error. This chain uses TRBV7-7 with TRBJ2-3; 8 bases map to TRBD2. The CDR3 loop spans 17 amino acids. Germline CDR1 SSHAT, CDR2 FNYEAQ (reference sequence). The CDR3 spells CASSLPRGGTGTDTQYF. DNA of the CDR3: TGTGCTAGCAGCTTACCCCGGGGGGGAACGGGCACAGATACGCAGTATTTT.

The CDR3 loop reads CASSEDSGVETQYF. In DNA, the CDR3 is TGTGCCAGCAGTGAAGATAGCGGCGTGGAGACCCAGTACTTC. The chain carries TRBV25-1 and TRBJ2-5; perhaps TRBD2 as D (6 bases). The CDR3 length is 14 residues. V lost 2 bases and J 5 bases, leaving 12 bases between the germline ends. Germline V gene sequence: CDR1 MGHDK, CDR2 SYGVNS. Full variable domain (missing parts from reference TRBV25-1 and TRBJ2-5): EADIYQTPRYLVIGTGKKITLECSQTMGHDKMYWYQQDPGMELHLIHYSYGVNSTEKGDLSSESTVSRIRTEHFPLTLESARPSHTSQYLCASSEDSGVETQYFGPGTRLLVL.

V gene TRBV19 combines with J gene TRBJ1-1; weak D call: TRBD1 (6 bases). The V gene lost 5 bases and the J gene lost 3 bases, with 13 bases spanning the gap. CDR1 and CDR2 from the germline V gene are LNHDA and SQIVND (reference sequence). The CDR3 extends over 14 amino acids. The CDR3 nucleotides read TGTGCCAGTAGTTATACAGGGACCTACACTGAAGCTTTCTTT. It yields the protein CASSYTGTYTEAFF.

This clone was seen only once. The rearrangement uses TRBV28 and TRBJ1-2; 7 bases fit TRBD1. From germline, CDR1 is MDHEN and CDR2 SYDVKM. The CDR3 is 13 residues long. Losses at the gene ends were 5 bases for V and 8 bases for J; bases not matched to a gene: 8. CDR3 in DNA: TGTGCCAGCAGTGCGACAGGGTCCCTCGGCTACACCTTC. This encodes CASSATGSLGYTF.

The gene calls are TRBV30 and TRBJ1-1; possible D gene TRBD1, 5 bases. V lost 2 bases and J lost 9, with 22 bases in between. The CDR3 contains 15 residues. Germline CDR1 and CDR2: GTSNPN and SVGIG (reference sequence). This chain's CDR3 is CAWSQLDGDSGKAFF. CDR3 nucleotide sequence: TGTGCCTGGAGTCAACTTGACGGGGACTCGGGGAAAGCTTTCTTT.

The chain links TRBV7-9 to TRBJ1-1; D is ambiguous. V was pared by 0 bases and J by 1 base, with 6 bases between. Looked up from germline, CDR1 is SEHNR and CDR2 is FQNEAQ (reference sequence). The CDR3 spans 14 residues. CDR3 region: CASSLAPQNTEAFF. The CDR3 nucleotides read TGTGCCAGCAGCTTAGCGCCACAGAACACTGAAGCTTTCTTT.

The rearrangement joins TRBV10-3 to TRBJ2-6, with D hard to call. The CDR3 runs to 15 residues. From germline, CDR1 is ENHRY and CDR2 SYGVKD. V dropped 2 bases and J dropped 0 bases, with 5 bases sitting between them. As DNA, the CDR3 is TGTGCCATCAGTGAGGAACTCTCTGGGGCCAACGTCCTGACTTTC. It is translated as CAISEELSGANVLTF.

This rearrangement joins TRBV7-6 to TRBJ1-4; D not certain. Trimming pared 3 bases from V and 0 bases from J, leaving 5 bases between. Germline V gene lookup returns CDR1 SGHVS and CDR2 FNYEAQ. The CDR3 extends over 14 amino acids. The CDR3 here is CASSFASTNEKLFF. CDR3 nucleotide sequence: TGTGCCAGCAGCTTTGCGTCAACTAATGAAAAACTGTTTTTT.

This clone has only one observation. J is TRBJ1-5 and V is TRBV11-2, with 8 bases identical to TRBD1. The V gene's germline CDR1 is SGHAT and CDR2 FQNNGV. V trimming: 3 bases; J trimming: 8 bases; junction bases outside the gene matches: 0. The CDR3 loop spans 12 amino acids. The CDR3 is CASSLTGEPQHF. The CDR3 region has the DNA TGTGCCAGCAGCTTGACAGGGGAGCCCCAGCATTTT.

A remark on this clone: One junction end does not reproduce the germline sequence, and a read error may be involved. The chain carries TRBV7-7 and TRBJ2-1; a possible D gene is TRBD1 (8 bases). The CDR3 sequence is 15 residues long. Germline V gene data show CDR1 as SSHAT and CDR2 as FNYEAQ (reference sequence). The CDR3 protein is CASSRGQGGGDEQFF. The CDR3 DNA sequence: TGTGCTAGCAGTCGAGGACAGGGAGGGGGGGATGAGCAGTTCTTC.